Below are 25 T cell receptor beta chains sequenced from a single sample in a study of beta chain features in type 1 diabetes. The study reverse transcribed the entire isolated RNA, so it sequenced expressed TCRB transcripts. Assay: immunoSEQ multiplex PCR; the TCRdb copy retains only in-frame clones and omits some. The sample has approximately 250,000 clones, 24% seen once. Their antigens are not known. Whole-study findings and limits: Shortening that was moderate but significant affected the TCRB CDR3s of Type 1 diabetes patients in all four CD4+ subsets.

The sequenced sample consisted of naive CD4+ T cells from blood. These receptors all stem from a woman under 40 with type 1 diabetes.

For this clone: The junction does not match germline at one end; this may be a read error. The chain employs TRBV7-2 and TRBJ2-1, with D tentatively TRBD2 (5 bases). This CDR3 is built from 14 residues. CDR1 is SGHTA and CDR2 is FQGNSA in the germline V gene. The CDR3 is CASSSLREGVTTIF. The CDR3 DNA reads as TGTGCCAGCAGCTCCCTTCGCGAGGGAGTCACGACTATCTTC.

This clone came up a few times. V and J are TRBV12-5 and TRBJ2-7; D is possibly TRBD2 (7 bases). Deletions cut 5 bases from V and 6 bases from J, with 11 bases between. This CDR3 is built from 12 residues. Germline CDR1 reads LGHNT; CDR2 reads FRNRAP. The CDR3: CASGLGGPEQYF. CDR3 nucleotides: TGTGCTAGTGGTCTGGGGGGGCCCGAGCAGTACTTC.

Written as DNA, the CDR3 is TGTGCCAGTAGTTCGGCCGGGACAGGAAGAGTATATGGCTACACCTTC. It specifies CASSSAGTGRVYGYTF. This chain uses TRBV19 with TRBJ1-2; TRBD1 aligns across 8 bases. CDR3 length: 16 residues. CDR1 is LNHDA, CDR2 SQIVND, per germline (reference sequence). Unmatched junction bases numbered 13, after V lost 5 bases and J lost 5 bases.

This clone has just a few counts. The rearrangement uses TRBV6-5 and TRBJ2-5, with D possibly matching TRBD1 (5 bases). Germline lookup yields CDR1 MNHEY and CDR2 SVGAGI. This CDR3 comprises 13 residues. Trimming stripped 6 bases from V and 2 bases from J, with 10 bases between. The CDR3 protein is CASSQQVQETQYF. The DNA of the CDR3 is TGTGCCAGCAGCCAACAGGTTCAAGAGACCCAGTACTTC.

The chain is built from TRBV5-1 and TRBJ2-1; 9 bases align to TRBD1. CDR1 is SGHRS, CDR2 YFSETQ, per germline. This CDR3 is built from 15 residues. V trimming: 3 bases; J trimming: 5 bases; junction bases outside the gene matches: 6. The CDR3 DNA is TGCGCCAGCAGCTGGGGGGACAGGGCCAACAATGAGCAGTTCTTC. It translates to CASSWGDRANNEQFF.

This clone was picked up a small number of times. V usage is TRBV5-4 and J usage is TRBJ2-3; D is unclear. CDR3 length: 12 residues. The V gene's germline CDR1 is SGHNT and CDR2 YYREEE (reference sequence). V gave up 4 bases and J gave up 6 bases, with 9 bases separating them. The CDR3, as DNA: TGTGCCAGCAGCCGTGCGGCCGATACGCAGTATTTT. This encodes CASSRAADTQYF. Together with reference TRBV5-4 and TRBJ2-3, the CDR3 gives the full variable domain: ETGVTQSPTHLIKTRGQQVTLRCSSQSGHNTVSWYQQALGQGPQFIFQYYREEENGRGNFPPRFSGLQFPNYSSELNVNALELDDSALYLCASSRAADTQYFGPGTRLTVL.

This clone was seen a single time. The rearrangement links TRBV6-5 to TRBJ1-5; no firm D call. Trimming took 5 bases from V and 0 from J, leaving 5 bases between them. Germline lookup yields CDR1 MNHEY and CDR2 SVGAGI. This CDR3 spans 13 amino acids. The CDR3 sequence is CASSPLSNQPQHF. The CDR3 DNA follows: TGTGCCAGCAGTCCCCTTAGCAATCAGCCCCAGCATTTT.

The CDR3: CASSGGLAREYEQYF. The DNA for the CDR3 is TGTGCCAGCAGCGGGGGACTAGCGAGAGAATACGAGCAGTACTTC. The V gene is TRBV5-4, the J gene TRBJ2-7, with 10 bases identical to TRBD2. The CDR3 covers 15 residues. The J segment lost 4 bases and the V segment lost 4 bases, leaving 8 bases of the junction unmatched. The germline V gene encodes CDR1 SGHNT and CDR2 YYREEE (reference sequence).

This rearrangement joins TRBV30 to TRBJ1-5; D is possibly TRBD1 (5 bases). Germline V CDR1 and CDR2: GTSNPN, SVGIG (reference sequence). V was clipped by 2 bases and J by 6 bases, with 17 bases between them. The CDR3 extends over 15 amino acids. CDR3 in DNA: TGTGCCTGGAGTTTCGGCACCCTCCAGGGTCAGCCCCAGCATTTT. Translated: CAWSFGTLQGQPQHF.

This clone was detected only a few times. The genes are TRBV7-9 and TRBJ2-4; D is unresolved. Per germline, CDR1 SEHNR and CDR2 FQNEAQ (reference sequence). This CDR3 is 12 amino acids long. V was pared by 1 base and J by 10 bases, with 8 bases between. In DNA, the CDR3 is TGTGCCAGCAGCTTAGACAGCCCTATTCAGTACTTC. It is translated as CASSLDSPIQYF.

This clone turned up a few times. The V gene is TRBV28, the J gene TRBJ1-3, with 9 bases fitting TRBD1. The CDR3 contains 16 residues. V dropped 6 bases and J dropped 5; count of bases not matched to a gene: 11. Germline lookup yields CDR1 MDHEN and CDR2 SYDVKM. CDR3 protein: CASRNRGRVARNTIYF. CDR3 sequence (DNA): TGTGCCAGCAGGAACAGGGGGCGCGTGGCTAGAAACACCATATATTTT.

The V gene is TRBV6-5, the J gene TRBJ2-2, with D perhaps matching TRBD2 (5 bases). The CDR3 is made up of 15 amino acids. V lost 2 bases to trimming and J lost 2 bases, with 9 bases between them. Germline lookup yields CDR1 MNHEY and CDR2 SVGAGI. CDR3 DNA sequence: TGTGCCAGCAGTTACGTCGGGGTTAACACCGGGGAGCTGTTTTTT. It is translated as CASSYVGVNTGELFF.

This clone was seen a few times. V usage is TRBV28 and J usage is TRBJ1-2; D not certain. The CDR3 has 13 residues. The V gene lost 10 bases and the J gene lost 4 bases, with 16 bases spanning the gap. Germline V gives CDR1 MDHEN, CDR2 SYDVKM. CDR3 sequence: CATRQNSPYGYTF. Written as DNA, the CDR3 is TGTGCCACCCGCCAAAACAGTCCCTATGGCTACACCTTC.

A word on this clone: Within the sample, other DNA sequences also encode this same CDR3. This chain uses TRBV18 with TRBJ2-1; D unclear. V was cut by 2 bases and J by 5 bases, with 4 bases left in between. The CDR3 extends over 12 amino acids. Germline CDR1 is KGHSH and CDR2 is LQKENI. The CDR3 sequence is CASSPIDNEQFF. The DNA of the CDR3 is TGTGCCAGCTCACCAATCGACAATGAGCAGTTCTTC.

This clone was counted only a few times. The gene calls are TRBV4-1 and TRBJ2-7; 9 bases are shared with TRBD2. Germline V gene sequence: CDR1 MGHRA, CDR2 YSYEKL. The CDR3 has 18 residues. V lost 0 bases and J lost 0; bases outside the gene matches: 9. CDR3 loop: CASSQERSSGAVSYEQYF. The CDR3 bases are TGCGCCAGCAGCCAAGAGAGATCTAGCGGGGCCGTCTCCTACGAGCAGTACTTC.

This clone was counted only a few times. V is TRBV7-2 and J is TRBJ2-1, with 7 bases identical to TRBD2. The CDR3 is 14 amino acids. The germline gives CDR1 SGHTA, CDR2 FQGNSA. J lost 4 bases, V lost 1 base, and 1 base had no gene match. The CDR3 spells CASSLGGRYNEQFF. The CDR3, as DNA: TGTGCCAGCAGCTTAGGCGGGAGATACAATGAGCAGTTCTTC. Full variable domain (rest looked up from reference TRBV7-2 and TRBJ2-1): GAGVSQSPSNKVTEKGKDVELRCDPISGHTALYWYRQSLGQGLEFLIYFQGNSAPDKSGLPSDRFSAERTGGSVSTLTIQRTQQEDSAVYLCASSLGGRYNEQFFGPGTRLTVL.

There are a few counts of this clone. This chain connects TRBV4-1 to TRBJ2-3, with 7 positions matching TRBD2. The CDR3 is made up of 16 amino acids. V shed 4 bases and J 3 bases; nucleotides not matched to a gene: 10. The germline V gene has CDR1 MGHRA and CDR2 YSYEKL. The CDR3 DNA follows: TGCGCCAGCAGCCGCCCTTCCGGGAGGAAAACAGATACGCAGTATTTT. Translating it yields CASSRPSGRKTDTQYF.

The chain uses TRBV28 and TRBJ2-3, with D perhaps matching TRBD1 (5 bases). V lost 6 bases to trimming and J lost 8 bases, with 15 bases between them. Germline V lookup: CDR1 MDHEN, CDR2 SYDVKM. The CDR3 has 13 amino acids. The CDR3 loop is CASSQTQESTQYF. The CDR3 region has the DNA TGTGCCAGCAGCCAAACACAGGAGAGTACGCAGTATTTT.

This clone was counted a few times. Other DNA sequences in the sample encode the same CDR3. The J gene is TRBJ1-2, the V gene TRBV30; the D is unclear. Germline CDR1 and CDR2: GTSNPN and SVGIG (reference sequence). Trimming removed 3 bases at V and 8 bases at J, with 10 bases between. The CDR3 is made up of 11 amino acids. The CDR3 here is CAWSNPGGYTF. DNA of the CDR3: TGTGCCTGGAGCAATCCGGGAGGCTACACCTTC.

This chain links TRBV7-9 with TRBJ2-7, with 10 bases identical to TRBD1. The CDR3 contains 17 residues. Germline trimming cut 0 bases from V and 6 bases from J; bases unmatched to any gene: 11. Germline CDR1 reads SEHNR; CDR2 reads FQNEAQ (reference sequence). CDR3 region: CASSLAKPGTGEAEQYF. For the CDR3, the DNA is TGTGCCAGCAGCTTAGCCAAACCCGGGACAGGGGAAGCCGAGCAGTACTTC.

This clone was observed a few times. The J gene is TRBJ2-1, the V gene TRBV28; 9 bases line up with TRBD2. With V trimmed by 7 bases and J by 4 bases, 5 bases remained unmatched. The CDR3 loop spans 14 amino acids. In germline, CDR1 is MDHEN, CDR2 SYDVKM. CDR3 amino acids: CASNRLAGYNEQFF. Here the CDR3 DNA reads TGTGCCAGCAACCGGCTAGCGGGGTACAATGAGCAGTTCTTC.

The chain carries TRBV6-4 and TRBJ2-3, with TRBD2 as a possible D gene (5 bases). Germline CDR1 is MRHNA and CDR2 is SNTAGT. V was pared by 0 bases and J by 0 bases, with 10 bases between. The CDR3 extends over 16 amino acids. CDR3 sequence (DNA): TGTGCCAGCAGTGACTCTTACGGGGTTAGCACAGATACGCAGTATTTT. This translates into CASSDSYGVSTDTQYF.

This clone was counted between two and nine times. This rearrangement joins TRBV4-1 to TRBJ2-7; 8 positions match TRBD2. The V gene's germline CDR1 is MGHRA and CDR2 YSYEKL. The V segment lost 2 bases and the J segment 3 bases; nucleotides outside the gene matches: 6. The CDR3 has 15 amino acids. For the CDR3, the DNA is TGCGCCAGCAGCCAATCCGGGACTAGTCTCTACGAGCAGTACTTC. As protein: CASSQSGTSLYEQYF.

This clone showed up just a few times. The V call is TRBV30, the J call TRBJ2-1; 8 bases align to TRBD2. Trimming cost V 2 bases and J 8 bases; bases outside gene matches: 8. There are 14 residues in the CDR3. In germline, CDR1 is GTSNPN, CDR2 SVGIG (reference sequence). This CDR3 reads CAWSPGLVLHEQFF. The CDR3 DNA follows: TGTGCCTGGAGTCCGGGACTAGTTTTACATGAGCAGTTCTTC.

This clone occurred once. The chain links TRBV25-1 to TRBJ2-1, with TRBD2 identical over 8 bases. The CDR3 has 14 residues. Germline CDR1 reads MGHDK; CDR2 reads SYGVNS. After removal of 3 bases from V and 8 bases from J, the junction contained 6 bases not matched to a gene. The CDR3 sequence is CASSDRAGAHEQFF. The CDR3, as DNA: TGTGCCAGCAGTGACCGAGCGGGAGCCCATGAGCAGTTCTTC.